These 30 T cell receptor beta chains originate from one sample sequenced in a study of blood T cell repertoires in COVID-19. Assay used: immunoSEQ multiplex PCR; TCRdb lists only in-frame clones, some missing. The sample lists about 180,000 clones, approximately 90% occurring once. The sequencing input was peripheral blood. The receptor set was obtained from a woman between 65 and 79 years old with COVID-19, enrolled during active disease.

CDR3 sequence: CASSYSRGRADEQYF. The DNA for the CDR3 is TGTGCCAGCAGTTACTCCCGCGGGAGGGCCGACGAGCAGTACTTC. The V call is TRBV6-8, the J call TRBJ2-7; 9 nucleotides align to TRBD2. The CDR3 runs 15 residues. Germline loops: CDR1 MNHGY, CDR2 SAAAGT. V lost 0 bases and J lost 5; bases outside the gene matches: 5.

This rearrangement joins TRBV6-5 to TRBJ2-1; 7 bases are a match to TRBD1. The CDR3 consists of 14 residues. Per the germline V gene, CDR1 is MNHEY and CDR2 is SVGAGI. V trimming: 7 bases; J trimming: 3 bases; junction bases outside the gene matches: 6. The CDR3, as DNA: TGTGCCAGCACCCGGGACAGAATCTACAATGAGCAGTTCTTC. Translation gives CASTRDRIYNEQFF.

The genes are TRBV5-1 and TRBJ2-7, with 9 nucleotides matching TRBD1. V trimming: 8 bases; J trimming: 4 bases; junction bases outside the gene matches: 13. This CDR3 has 15 amino acids. Germline V gives CDR1 SGHRS, CDR2 YFSETQ. This CDR3 reads CARGSGTGIVYEQYF. The CDR3 DNA sequence: TGCGCCAGGGGATCCGGGACAGGGATCGTATACGAGCAGTACTTC.

This rearrangement joins TRBV18 to TRBJ2-1; maybe TRBD1 (6 bases). CDR1 and CDR2 from the germline V gene are KGHSH and LQKENI. This CDR3 has 15 residues. V lost 6 bases and J 2 bases, leaving 14 bases between the germline ends. The CDR3 sequence is CASSPGQTAYNEQFF. The CDR3 coding sequence is TGTGCCAGCTCGCCGGGACAAACCGCCTACAATGAGCAGTTCTTC.

The V call is TRBV12-3 or TRBV12-4, the J call TRBJ1-1; no reliable D call. The ends were cut back, 1 base at V and 0 bases at J, with 3 bases in the middle. CDR3 size: 13 residues. CDR3 sequence: CASSLGVNTEAFF. The CDR3 DNA reads TGTGCCAGCAGTTTAGGAGTGAACACTGAAGCTTTCTTT.

The chain carries TRBV11-2 and TRBJ1-1, with 9 bases identical to TRBD1. V trimming: 6 bases; J trimming: 2 bases; junction bases outside the gene matches: 4. Germline V gives CDR1 SGHAT, CDR2 FQNNGV. This CDR3 region has 14 residues. The CDR3 region is CASSSGQGNTEAFF. CDR3 nucleotides: TGTGCCAGCAGTTCGGGACAGGGTAACACTGAAGCTTTCTTT.

The rearrangement uses TRBV2 and TRBJ1-1, with a tentative D call TRBD1 (6 bases). The V end lost 6 bases, the J end lost 2 bases, and 16 bases lay between the germline ends. This CDR3 has 15 residues. From germline, CDR1 is SNHLY and CDR2 FYNNEI. The CDR3 spells CASRLPGTQNTEAFF. The CDR3 bases are TGTGCCAGCAGGCTTCCCGGGACACAAAACACTGAAGCTTTCTTT.

The CDR3 coding sequence is TGTGCCAGCAGTTTATGGGGAGGGGGACTTGGCTACACCTTC. Translated: CASSLWGGGLGYTF. The chain recombines TRBV28 with TRBJ1-2; tentative D call: TRBD1 (6 bases). Trimming stripped 0 bases from V and 7 bases from J, with 12 bases between. This CDR3 is built from 14 residues. Looked up from germline, CDR1 is MDHEN and CDR2 is SYDVKM.

This chain joins TRBV5-1 and TRBJ2-2; D unresolved. This CDR3 is 14 amino acids long. The V and J ends lost 3 bases and 0 bases respectively, with 6 bases between them. The germline gives CDR1 SGHRS, CDR2 YFSETQ. The CDR3 DNA follows: TGCGCCAGCAGCTCCACTCCGAACACCGGGGAGCTGTTTTTT. It is translated as CASSSTPNTGELFF.

The V call is TRBV28, the J call TRBJ1-5; weak D call: TRBD1 (6 bases). CDR3 length equals 15 residues. CDR1 is MDHEN and CDR2 is SYDVKM in the germline V gene. V was shortened by 6 bases and J by 11 bases, with 23 bases between the two germline ends. The CDR3 reads CASRGSDRFWESQHF. CDR3 DNA: TGTGCCAGCAGGGGATCCGACAGGTTTTGGGAATCCCAGCATTTT.

J is TRBJ1-4 and V is TRBV12-5; perhaps TRBD1 as D (5 bases). CDR3 size: 15 residues. The germline V gene has CDR1 LGHNT and CDR2 FRNRAP. Trimming took 6 bases from V and 8 from J, leaving 19 bases between them. The DNA of the CDR3 is TGTGCTAGTGGCCTTGCGGGGGGAAGAGAGGAAAAACTGTTTTTT. This translates into CASGLAGGREEKLFF.

V is TRBV7-9 and J is TRBJ2-2; 8 bases are a match to TRBD1. With V trimmed by 8 bases and J by 3 bases, 8 bases remained unmatched. CDR3 size: 15 residues. Per the germline V gene, CDR1 is SEHNR and CDR2 is FQNEAQ (reference sequence). The CDR3 spells CASAEGQGYTGELFF. For the CDR3, the DNA is TGTGCCAGCGCTGAAGGACAGGGATACACCGGGGAGCTGTTTTTT.

CDR3 sequence reads: CASRDTGYNGYTF. Written as DNA, the CDR3 is TGTGCCAGCAGGGATACAGGGTACAATGGCTACACCTTC. The chain has TRBV6-6 and TRBJ1-2, with a tentative D call TRBD1 (6 bases). The CDR3 is made up of 13 amino acids. Germline V CDR1 and CDR2: MNHNY, SVGAGI (reference sequence). Trimming took 6 bases from V and 6 from J, leaving 14 bases between them.

This clone appeared a few times. The chain couples TRBV14 to TRBJ1-3, with TRBD1 identical over 8 bases. Germline V gives CDR1 SGHDN, CDR2 FVKESK. The CDR3 spans 16 residues. The junction had 7 bases not matched to a gene; V was cut back by 2 bases and J by 4 bases. CDR3 residues: CASSQLRQGSGNTIYF. The DNA for the CDR3 is TGTGCCAGCAGCCAACTCAGACAGGGGTCAGGAAACACCATATATTTT.

The genes are TRBV4-1 and TRBJ2-1; 14 bases are a match to TRBD2. Per the germline V gene, CDR1 is MGHRA and CDR2 is YSYEKL. This CDR3 contains 16 residues. V was pared by 3 bases and J by 2 bases, with 0 bases of the junction left unmatched. In DNA form, the CDR3 reads TGCGCCAGCAGCCAGGGACTAGCGGGAGCCTACAATGAGCAGTTCTTC. As protein: CASSQGLAGAYNEQFF.

This clone was observed a single time. The CDR3 DNA follows: TGTGCCAGTAGTATCGAGCGCACCTCCTACAATGAGCAGTTCTTC. Its protein product is CASSIERTSYNEQFF. The genes are TRBV19 and TRBJ2-1; unclear D gene. This CDR3 region has 15 residues. Trimming removed 3 bases at V and 0 bases at J, with 9 bases between. Germline V gene lookup returns CDR1 LNHDA and CDR2 SQIVND (reference sequence). Supplemented by reference TRBV19 and TRBJ2-1, the full variable domain reads DGGITQSPKYLFRKEGQNVTLSCEQNLNHDAMYWYRQDPGQGLRLIYYSQIVNDFQKGDIAEGYSVSREKKESFPLTVTSAQKNPTAFYLCASSIERTSYNEQFFGPGTRLTVL.

V gene TRBV2 combines with J gene TRBJ1-5; 10 bases agree with TRBD1. The germline V gene encodes CDR1 SNHLY and CDR2 FYNNEI. The CDR3 loop spans 16 amino acids. Trimming cost V 4 bases and J 4 bases; bases outside gene matches: 7. The DNA of the CDR3 is TGTGCCAGCAGTGCGATGACAGGGGGCTTTAATCAGCCCCAGCATTTT. It is translated as CASSAMTGGFNQPQHF.

This chain connects TRBV2 to TRBJ1-3; no clear D. Per germline, CDR1 SNHLY and CDR2 FYNNEI. Between the trimmed V and J ends, which lost 6 bases and 0 bases, there was a span of 12 bases. The CDR3 extends over 15 amino acids. The CDR3 region has the DNA TGTGCCAGCAGCTCGCGCCCAAGCTCTGGAAACACCATATATTTT. Its protein product is CASSSRPSSGNTIYF.

This chain links TRBV5-1 with TRBJ2-7; D not certain. The CDR3 totals 15 residues. Germline CDR1 and CDR2: SGHRS and YFSETQ. Deletions cut 4 bases from V and 5 bases from J, with 19 bases between. CDR3 in amino acids: CASSPWAGSTDEQYF. The DNA for the CDR3 is TGCGCCAGCAGCCCGTGGGCAGGCTCAACGGACGAGCAGTACTTC. Supplemented by reference TRBV5-1 and TRBJ2-7, the full variable domain reads KAGVTQTPRYLIKTRGQQVTLSCSPISGHRSVSWYQQTPGQGLQFLFEYFSETQRNKGNFPGRFSGRQFSNSRSEMNVSTLELGDSALYLCASSPWAGSTDEQYFGPGTRLTVT.

The chain carries TRBV7-9 and TRBJ1-6, with D uncertain. Trimming stripped 3 bases from V and 10 bases from J, with 10 bases between. This CDR3 spans 13 amino acids. Germline assignment: CDR1 SEHNR and CDR2 FQNEAQ (reference sequence). The CDR3 sequence is CASSFNSHSPLHF. The CDR3 nucleotides are TGTGCCAGCAGCTTCAACAGCCACTCACCCCTCCACTTT. Full variable domain (remainder filled in from reference TRBV7-9 and TRBJ1-6): DTGVSQNPRHKITKRGQNVTFRCDPISEHNRLYWYRQTLGQGPEFLTYFQNEAQLEKSRLLSDRFSAERPKGSFSTLEIQRTEQGDSAMYLCASSFNSHSPLHFGNGTRLTVT.

This chain joins TRBV4-1 and TRBJ2-1; possible D gene TRBD1, 5 bases. The CDR3 is made up of 13 amino acids. The V end lost 0 bases, the J end lost 9 bases, and 9 bases lay between the germline ends. CDR1 and CDR2 from the germline V gene are MGHRA and YSYEKL. Written as DNA, the CDR3 is TGCGCCAGCAGCCAAGAAAGGGGTTTTGAGCAGTTCTTC. Its translation: CASSQERGFEQFF.

By sample fraction, this clone is medium-sized. The chain is built from TRBV6-5 and TRBJ2-7; possibly TRBD2 for D (6 bases). V was clipped by 4 bases and J by 5 bases, with 15 bases between them. Germline CDR1 MNHEY, CDR2 SVGAGI. CDR3 length: 14 residues. The CDR3 loop reads CASSSNAGRNEQYF. The CDR3 DNA reads as TGTGCCAGCAGTTCAAACGCCGGGAGAAACGAGCAGTACTTC.

This chain joins TRBV6-5 and TRBJ1-5; no definite D call. Between the trimmed V and J ends, which lost 6 bases and 4 bases, there was a span of 10 bases. Germline V lookup: CDR1 MNHEY, CDR2 SVGAGI. This CDR3 is built from 13 residues. CDR3 sequence (DNA): TGTGCCAGCAGGCGACGGGAGAATCAGCCCCAGCATTTT. Residues: CASRRRENQPQHF.

The CDR3 DNA follows: TGCGCCAGCAGCCAGGACGGGAGGTCTTTCAATGAGCAGTTCTTC. This encodes CASSQDGRSFNEQFF. The J gene is TRBJ2-1, the V gene TRBV4-1; 7 bases align to TRBD2. This CDR3 has 15 amino acids. Germline V gives CDR1 MGHRA, CDR2 YSYEKL. V gave up 3 bases and J gave up 6 bases; unmatched junction bases: 8.

The CDR3 is CASSLTSGRIPGELFF. For the CDR3, the DNA is TGTGCCAGCAGCCTGACTAGCGGGAGGATTCCCGGGGAGCTGTTTTTT. The V gene is TRBV11-1, the J gene TRBJ2-2, with 13 bases matching TRBD2. Losses at the gene ends were 5 bases for V and 6 bases for J; bases not matched to a gene: 6. In germline, CDR1 is SGHAT, CDR2 FQDESV (reference sequence). CDR3 length: 16 amino acids.

V gene TRBV4-1 combines with J gene TRBJ2-1; 12 bases are shared with TRBD1. CDR1 is MGHRA, CDR2 YSYEKL, per germline. With V trimmed by 4 bases and J by 10 bases, 8 bases remained unmatched. CDR3 size: 15 residues. This CDR3 reads CASSPGQGARSEQFF. The CDR3 nucleotides are TGCGCCAGCAGCCCGGGACAGGGGGCGAGGTCCGAGCAGTTCTTC.

The chain recombines TRBV13 with TRBJ1-3, with D maybe TRBD1 (5 bases). This CDR3 region has 15 residues. Germline values: CDR1 PRHDT, CDR2 FYEKMQ (reference sequence). V lost 5 bases and J 4 bases, leaving 15 bases between the germline ends. The CDR3, as DNA: TGTGCCAGCAGCCCCACCCCAGGGTCCGGAAACACCATATATTTT. The encoded protein is CASSPTPGSGNTIYF.

The chain couples TRBV2 to TRBJ2-1; 11 positions agree with TRBD1. With V trimmed by 7 bases and J by 7 bases, 3 bases remained unmatched. The CDR3 spans 13 residues. The germline V gene has CDR1 SNHLY and CDR2 FYNNEI. DNA of the CDR3: TGTGCCAGCAAAGGGACAGGGGGAAATGAGCAGTTCTTC. Translating it yields CASKGTGGNEQFF.

This clone has only a few counts. This sequence joins TRBV24-1 and TRBJ2-7; D may be TRBD1 (6 bases). Between the trimmed V and J ends, which lost 0 bases and 3 bases, there was a span of 11 bases. Per germline, CDR1 KGHDR and CDR2 SFDVKD. This CDR3 region has 15 residues. CDR3 sequence reads: CATSDLSGGGYEQYF. The CDR3 DNA reads as TGTGCCACCAGTGATTTGAGTGGGGGCGGCTACGAGCAGTACTTC.

The chain is built from TRBV3-1 (or the pseudogene TRBV3-2) and TRBJ1-6; no clear D gene. Germline lookup yields CDR1 LGHDT and CDR2 YNNKEL (reference sequence). Trimming pared 0 bases from V and 12 bases from J, leaving 6 bases between. This CDR3 region has 12 residues. CDR3 protein: CASSQETQPLHF. The CDR3 DNA follows: TGTGCCAGCAGCCAAGAAACTCAACCCCTCCACTTT.